The 22 T cell receptor beta chains below were found in one sample sequenced in a study of blood T cell repertoires in COVID-19. Clones were read by immunoSEQ multiplex PCR, and TCRdb kept only the in-frame ones, dropping some. Seen here are 60,000 to 85,000 clones, approximately 78% observed once, and the top ten hold about 18%. Input material: peripheral blood. The receptor source for this set is a woman in her sixties with acute or convalescent COVID-19.

The chain carries TRBV21-1 and TRBJ2-7; no check of the table's D call, TRBD1, against the DNA was made. TRBV21-1 represents a pseudogene. The CDR3 contains 16 residues. CDR3 in amino acids: CASSKGGVRRDYEQYV. In DNA form, the CDR3 reads TGTGCCAGCAGCAAAGGGGGCGTAAGAAGGGACTACGAGCAGTACGTC.

This chain connects TRBV10-3 to TRBJ1-4; possibly TRBD1 for D (6 bases). CDR1 is ENHRY and CDR2 is SYGVKD in the germline V gene. The CDR3 runs to 15 residues. Trimming cost V 6 bases and J 0 bases, with 11 bases left between them. CDR3 bases: TGTGCCATCAGAACAGGGTCAGCAACTAATGAAAAACTGTTTTTT. Translating gives CAIRTGSATNEKLFF.

The gene calls are TRBV9 and TRBJ2-5, with TRBD2 identical over 9 bases. CDR3 size: 16 residues. V gave up 0 bases and J gave up 4 bases; unmatched junction bases: 7. CDR1 is SGDLS, CDR2 YYNGEE, per germline. CDR3 in DNA: TGTGCCAGCAGCGTAGTTGCGGGGGGGCTCGGAGAGACCCAGTACTTC. It encodes CASSVVAGGLGETQYF.

The chain has TRBV18 and TRBJ1-6, with D possibly TRBD1 on 5 matching bases. The CDR3 runs 13 residues. Germline CDR1 reads KGHSH; CDR2 reads LQKENI. The V gene lost 5 bases and the J gene lost 8 bases, with 10 bases spanning the gap. The CDR3 nucleotides are TGTGCCAGCTCAAAGGGGATGGATTCACCCCTCCACTTT. This codes for CASSKGMDSPLHF.

The V call is TRBV3-1 (or the pseudogene TRBV3-2), the J call TRBJ1-1; D unclear. The CDR3 runs to 13 residues. Trimming shortened V by 4 bases and J by 1 base, and 7 bases separated the two germline ends. Germline CDR1 is LGHDT and CDR2 is YNNKEL (reference sequence). The DNA for the CDR3 is TGTGCCAGCAGCCCCTACCAGAACACTGAAGCTTTCTTT. It is translated as CASSPYQNTEAFF.

This clone was seen a handful of times. The chain recombines TRBV9 with TRBJ1-2; possible D gene TRBD1, 5 bases. This CDR3 is 17 amino acids long. The germline gives CDR1 SGDLS, CDR2 YYNGEE. The V end lost 0 bases, the J end lost 0 bases, and 15 bases lay between the germline ends. The CDR3 sequence: CASSVGGAQGANYGYTF. The CDR3 bases are TGTGCCAGCAGCGTAGGAGGAGCCCAAGGGGCTAACTATGGCTACACCTTC.

V usage is TRBV19 and J usage is TRBJ2-1, with 8 bases aligning to TRBD1. Germline-derived CDR1 and CDR2 are LNHDA and SQIVND (reference sequence). V shed 0 bases and J 8 bases; nucleotides not matched to a gene: 9. The CDR3 covers 16 residues. The chain's CDR3 is CASSIDRPGGLDEQFF. CDR3 DNA: TGTGCCAGTAGTATAGATCGGCCAGGGGGCTTAGATGAGCAGTTCTTC.

The chain uses TRBV19 and TRBJ1-2, with 12 bases lining up with TRBD1. This CDR3 has 15 amino acids. With V trimmed by 4 bases and J by 7 bases, 7 bases remained unmatched. CDR1 LNHDA and CDR2 SQIVND come from the germline V gene (reference sequence). The CDR3 here is CASSKGTGGASGYTF. The CDR3 coding sequence is TGTGCCAGTAGTAAGGGGACAGGGGGCGCCTCTGGCTACACCTTC.

The chain carries TRBV3-1 (or the pseudogene TRBV3-2) and TRBJ1-3; 9 bases are a match to TRBD1. The V segment lost 2 bases and the J segment 3 bases; nucleotides outside the gene matches: 2. The V gene's germline CDR1 is LGHDT and CDR2 YNNKEL (reference sequence). The CDR3 runs 15 residues. DNA of the CDR3: TGTGCCAGCAGCCAACAGGGACAGGGTGGAAACACCATATATTTT. This gives the protein CASSQQGQGGNTIYF.

This clone occurred a few times. This sequence joins TRBV7-9 and TRBJ1-6, with D perhaps matching TRBD1 (6 bases). The CDR3 sequence is 14 residues long. Per the germline V gene, CDR1 is SEHNR and CDR2 is FQNEAQ (reference sequence). Trimming took 4 bases from V and 8 from J, leaving 12 bases between them. The chain's CDR3 is CASSYRDNDSPLHF. The CDR3 DNA reads TGTGCCAGCAGCTACCGGGACAATGATTCACCCCTCCACTTT.

The J gene is TRBJ2-5, the V gene TRBV7-2, with D maybe TRBD2 (6 bases). The CDR3 is made up of 16 amino acids. Trimming took off 1 base at V and 0 bases at J, with 12 bases between the two ends. Germline CDR1 and CDR2: SGHTA and FQGNSA. As DNA, the CDR3 is TGTGCCAGCAGCTTAGTTGGGACTTCGTACCAAGAGACCCAGTACTTC. It codes for CASSLVGTSYQETQYF.

The sample holds one count of this clone. The gene calls are TRBV2 and TRBJ1-5; D not resolved. The CDR3 extends over 15 amino acids. Germline CDR1 is SNHLY and CDR2 is FYNNEI. Trimming took 2 bases from V and 0 from J, leaving 8 bases between them. CDR3 nucleotides: TGTGCCAGCAGTGAACAGGTATATAGCAATCAGCCCCAGCATTTT. This gives the protein CASSEQVYSNQPQHF.

This clone was detected a few times. The chain combines TRBV19 with TRBJ2-1, with TRBD2 matching 10 bases. The CDR3 totals 17 residues. V gave up 3 bases and J gave up 4 bases; unmatched junction bases: 9. Looked up from germline, CDR1 is LNHDA and CDR2 is SQIVND (reference sequence). CDR3 protein: CASSMGSGGSSYNEQFF. The CDR3 nucleotides read TGTGCCAGTAGTATGGGTAGCGGGGGGTCTTCGTACAATGAGCAGTTCTTC.

The chain uses TRBV9 and TRBJ1-1; D uncertain. The CDR3 loop spans 13 amino acids. Germline CDR1 reads SGDLS; CDR2 reads YYNGEE. The V end was cut by 1 base, the J end by 3 bases, with 7 bases between. This CDR3 is CASSVMRDTEAFF. Written as DNA, the CDR3 is TGTGCCAGCAGCGTAATGCGGGACACTGAAGCTTTCTTT.

The J gene is TRBJ2-1, the V gene TRBV7-3; D might be TRBD2 (6 bases). Germline-derived CDR1 and CDR2 are SGHTA and FQGTGA. The ends were cut back, 1 base at V and 1 base at J, with 8 bases in the middle. This CDR3 is 15 amino acids long. CDR3: CASSLSGDSYNEQFF. DNA of the CDR3: TGTGCCAGCAGCTTAAGCGGGGATTCCTACAATGAGCAGTTCTTC.

The chain is built from TRBV6-5 and TRBJ1-1; TRBD1 is a possible D gene (5 bases). Germline V gives CDR1 MNHEY, CDR2 SVGAGI. The CDR3 contains 14 residues. Trimming removed 5 bases from V and 6 bases from J, with 16 bases in between. The CDR3 protein is CASSPIRGGAEAFF. CDR3 DNA: TGTGCCAGCAGTCCTATACGGGGGGGGGCTGAAGCTTTCTTT.

The count of this clone is one. J is TRBJ2-2 and V is TRBV15, with D possibly being TRBD2 (6 bases). Germline V lookup: CDR1 LNHNV, CDR2 YYDKDF (reference sequence). Trimming removed 0 bases from V and 6 bases from J, with 20 bases in between. The CDR3 runs 18 residues. The CDR3 sequence is CATSRDLIRVTGAGELFF. The CDR3 DNA reads as TGTGCCACCAGCAGAGATCTAATAAGGGTAACGGGAGCCGGGGAGCTGTTTTTT.

The rearrangement links TRBV12-3 or TRBV12-4 to TRBJ2-1; D is unclear. Trimming stripped 3 bases from V and 3 bases from J, with 6 bases between. The CDR3 has 13 residues. CDR3 protein: CASSLSFYNEQFF. The CDR3 DNA sequence: TGTGCCAGCAGTTTGAGTTTCTACAATGAGCAGTTCTTC.

The V gene is TRBV20-1, the J gene TRBJ1-1; maybe TRBD1 (5 bases). The germline gives CDR1 DFQATT, CDR2 SNEGSKA (reference sequence). V lost 3 bases and J lost 10, with 15 bases in between. The CDR3 consists of 12 residues. CDR3 nucleotide sequence: TGCAGTGCTAGTTTGGACCGGAGGGGAGCTTTCTTT. Translation gives CSASLDRRGAFF.

This sequence joins TRBV30 and TRBJ1-5; 11 nucleotides line up with TRBD1. From germline, CDR1 is GTSNPN and CDR2 SVGIG (reference sequence). This CDR3 spans 19 amino acids. V was pared by 5 bases and J by 0 bases, with 15 bases of the junction left unmatched. CDR3 sequence: CAWGPGQGVFLRSNQPQHF. The CDR3, as DNA: TGTGCCTGGGGACCGGGACAGGGGGTTTTCCTCCGTAGCAATCAGCCCCAGCATTTT.

This rearrangement joins TRBV2 to TRBJ2-3; 11 bases line up with TRBD1. The germline gives CDR1 SNHLY, CDR2 FYNNEI. The trim removed 7 bases at V and 1 base at J, leaving 7 bases unmatched. CDR3 length: 16 amino acids. CDR3: CASIPGTGGGTDTQYF. The CDR3 nucleotides are TGTGCCAGCATCCCAGGGACAGGGGGGGGCACAGATACGCAGTATTTT.

This rearrangement joins TRBV28 to TRBJ2-7; tentative D call: TRBD1 (7 bases). Trimming removed 3 bases from V and 6 bases from J, with 12 bases in between. Germline CDR1 MDHEN, CDR2 SYDVKM. The CDR3 contains 13 residues. The CDR3 region is CASSFGGGLEQYF. CDR3 DNA: TGTGCCAGCAGTTTCGGAGGGGGCCTCGAGCAGTACTTC.